This T cell receptor (beta chain) is from a study of TET2 disruption in CD19-targeted CAR T cells (dated by TCRdb to about 2018). Regarding the research as a whole: Sample numbers were set by the original clinical trial design and sample availability, with no additional inclusion criteria. On the study overall, not on this receptor specifically: Conclusions about the CAR T cells of the patient were based on extensive analysis of a single subject.

As regards this clone: Its target antigen remains unknown. The CDR3 end is not reached by the read, which stops 3 residues before it; the germline J gene fills it in.

CDR1 is given as SGHRS and CDR2 as YFSETQ, both from the germline V gene. Inclusive of the bounding cysteine and phenylalanine, the CDR3 is 13 residues long. The CDR3 was read in part: 30 bases, with the frame set at base 1. Per the publication, the treatment or condition label means: autologous CTL019 cells: CD19 CAR with 4-1BB and CD3 zeta domains. TCR zeta and 4-1BB costimulatory signaling domains were built into the CD19 CAR. T cells for CTL019 manufacturing were collected from peripheral blood by means of leukapheresis. The DNeasy Blood and Tissue Kit was used to extract genomic DNA from pre-infusion T cells, peripheral blood, or sorted post-infusion T cells. TCR beta chain deep sequencing was performed with the immunoSEQ assay. The original methods were these. Only productive TCR beta rearrangements were used to calculate clonotype frequencies. TCRdb retrieved this table from immuneACCESS and kept in-frame rearrangements only. Not all clones are present; in checked studies, unresolved V genes account for under half, and no reason is known for the remainder. D and trimming come from the DNA, and the V and J calls and clone size come from that table. The data table for this sample lists 20,000 to 30,000 clones. The biggest ten clones account for 1.5% to 2% of the sample.

Specimen: CD8- CAR+ T cells sorted from cultured blood T cells, collected for CD19 CAR T cell therapy. This specimen's cell subset or site label, interpreted: CD8-negative CAR-positive T cells from the infusion product. The chain is assembled from TRBV5-1 and TRBJ2-4, with a weak D call of TRBD1 (6 bases match). The clonotype originates from a man aged 65 to 85 with chronic lymphocytic leukemia. For the CDR3, the sequence is CASSGQSNYGQYF. The CDR3 bases that were read are TGCGCCAGCTCCGGACAGAGCAACTATGGT.